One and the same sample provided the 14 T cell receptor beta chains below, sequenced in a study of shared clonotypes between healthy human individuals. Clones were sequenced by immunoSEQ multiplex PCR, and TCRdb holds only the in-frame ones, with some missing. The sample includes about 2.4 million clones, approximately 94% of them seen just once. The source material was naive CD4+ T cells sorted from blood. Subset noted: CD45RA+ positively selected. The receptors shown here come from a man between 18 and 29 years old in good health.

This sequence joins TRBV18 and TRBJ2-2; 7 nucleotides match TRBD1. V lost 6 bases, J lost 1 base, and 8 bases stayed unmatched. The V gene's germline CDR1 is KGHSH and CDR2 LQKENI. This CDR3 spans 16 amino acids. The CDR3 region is CASSLNTGENTGELFF. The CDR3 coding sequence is TGTGCCAGCTCGTTAAATACAGGGGAGAACACCGGGGAGCTGTTTTTT.

The CDR3 sequence: CATSSAPGVGYTF. The CDR3 DNA is TGTGCCACCAGCAGTGCCCCGGGTGTAGGCTACACCTTC. The chain carries TRBV15 and TRBJ1-2; D remains unclear. This CDR3 contains 13 residues. Trimming stripped 3 bases from V and 8 bases from J, with 13 bases between. CDR1 and CDR2 from the germline V gene are LNHNV and YYDKDF (reference sequence).

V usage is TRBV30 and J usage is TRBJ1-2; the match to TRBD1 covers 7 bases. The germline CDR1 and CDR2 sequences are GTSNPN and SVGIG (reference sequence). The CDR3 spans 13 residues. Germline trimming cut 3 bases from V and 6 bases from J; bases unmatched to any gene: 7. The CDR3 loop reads CAWRLQGWDGYTF. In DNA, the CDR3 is TGTGCCTGGAGGCTACAGGGGTGGGATGGCTACACCTTC.

CDR3 amino acids: CASSLSPRGPTEAFF. CDR3 coding DNA: TGTGCCAGCAGTTTATCGCCCCGGGGGCCCACTGAAGCTTTCTTT. The rearrangement links TRBV27 to TRBJ1-1, with D possibly being TRBD1 (6 bases). Germline V lookup: CDR1 MNHEY, CDR2 SMNVEV (reference sequence). Trimming pared 0 bases from V and 4 bases from J, leaving 12 bases between. The CDR3 extends over 15 amino acids.

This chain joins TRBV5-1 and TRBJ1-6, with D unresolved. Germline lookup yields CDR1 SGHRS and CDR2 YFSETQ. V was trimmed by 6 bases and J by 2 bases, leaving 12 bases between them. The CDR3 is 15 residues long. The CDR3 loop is CASISVVPYNSPLHF. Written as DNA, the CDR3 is TGCGCCAGCATTTCCGTAGTCCCCTATAATTCACCCCTCCACTTT.

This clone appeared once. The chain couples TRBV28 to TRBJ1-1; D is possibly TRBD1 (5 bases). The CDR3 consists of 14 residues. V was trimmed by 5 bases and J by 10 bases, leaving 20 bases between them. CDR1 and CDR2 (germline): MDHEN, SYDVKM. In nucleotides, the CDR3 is TGTGCCAGCAGTGGGAAATGGGGCGGGCTTTTAGCTTTCTTT. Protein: CASSGKWGGLLAFF.

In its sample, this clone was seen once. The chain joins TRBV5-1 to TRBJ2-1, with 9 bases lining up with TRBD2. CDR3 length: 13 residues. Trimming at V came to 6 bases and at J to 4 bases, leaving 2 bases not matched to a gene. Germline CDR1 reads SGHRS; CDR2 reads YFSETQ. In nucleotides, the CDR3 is TGCGCCAGCACAGCGGGAGGATACAATGAGCAGTTCTTC. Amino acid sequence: CASTAGGYNEQFF. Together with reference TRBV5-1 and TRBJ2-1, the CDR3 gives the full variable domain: KAGVTQTPRYLIKTRGQQVTLSCSPISGHRSVSWYQQTPGQGLQFLFEYFSETQRNKGNFPGRFSGRQFSNSRSEMNVSTLELGDSALYLCASTAGGYNEQFFGPGTRLTVL.

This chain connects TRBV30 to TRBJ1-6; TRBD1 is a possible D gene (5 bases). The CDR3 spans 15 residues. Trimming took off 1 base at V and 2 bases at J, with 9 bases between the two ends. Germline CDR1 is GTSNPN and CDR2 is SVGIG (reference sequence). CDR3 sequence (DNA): TGTGCCTGGAGTGCAGGGTCACCCTATAATTCACCCCTCCACTTT. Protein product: CAWSAGSPYNSPLHF.

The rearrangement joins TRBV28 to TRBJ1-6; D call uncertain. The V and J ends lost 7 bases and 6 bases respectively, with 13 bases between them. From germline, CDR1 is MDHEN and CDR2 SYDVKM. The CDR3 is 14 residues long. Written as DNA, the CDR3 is TGTGCCAGCAAACCAACGACGGGTAATTCACCCCTCCACTTT. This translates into CASKPTTGNSPLHF. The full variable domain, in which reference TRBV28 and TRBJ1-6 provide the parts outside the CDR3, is DVKVTQSSRYLVKRTGEKVFLECVQDMDHENMFWYRQDPGLGLRLIYFSYDVKMKEKGDIPEGYSVSREKKERFSLILESASTNQTSMYLCASKPTTGNSPLHFGNGTRLTVT.

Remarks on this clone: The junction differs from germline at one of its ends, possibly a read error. The DNA of the CDR3 is TGTGCCAGCACCCCGGAGGGGCGTGGGCTGATTTTT. Its protein product is CASTPEGRGLIF. V is TRBV28 and J is TRBJ1-1; possibly TRBD1 for D (5 bases). The length of the CDR3 is 12 residues. The V gene's germline CDR1 is MDHEN and CDR2 SYDVKM. The full variable domain, completed using reference TRBV28 and TRBJ1-1, is DVKVTQSSRYLVKRTGEKVFLECVQDMDHENMFWYRQDPGLGLRLIYFSYDVKMKEKGDIPEGYSVSREKKERFSLILESASTNQTSMYLCASTPEGRGLIFGQGTRLTVV.

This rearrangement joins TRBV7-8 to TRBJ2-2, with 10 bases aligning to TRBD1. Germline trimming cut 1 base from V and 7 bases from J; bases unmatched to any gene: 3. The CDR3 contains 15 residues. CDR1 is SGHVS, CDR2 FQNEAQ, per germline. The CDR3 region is CASSLGDRGSGELFF. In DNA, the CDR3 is TGTGCCAGCAGCTTAGGGGACAGGGGCAGCGGGGAGCTGTTTTTT.

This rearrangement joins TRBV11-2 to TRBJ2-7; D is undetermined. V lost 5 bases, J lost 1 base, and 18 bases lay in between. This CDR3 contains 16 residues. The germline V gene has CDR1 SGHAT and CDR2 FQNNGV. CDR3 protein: CASSPRRVPSSYEQYF. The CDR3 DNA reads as TGTGCCAGCAGCCCGCGTCGGGTACCCTCTTCCTACGAGCAGTACTTC.

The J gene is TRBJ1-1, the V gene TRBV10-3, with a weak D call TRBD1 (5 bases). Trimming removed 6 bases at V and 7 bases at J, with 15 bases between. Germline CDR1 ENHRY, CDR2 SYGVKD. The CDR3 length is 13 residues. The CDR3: CAIRTEQVREAFF. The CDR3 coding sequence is TGTGCCATCAGAACAGAACAGGTACGTGAAGCTTTCTTT.

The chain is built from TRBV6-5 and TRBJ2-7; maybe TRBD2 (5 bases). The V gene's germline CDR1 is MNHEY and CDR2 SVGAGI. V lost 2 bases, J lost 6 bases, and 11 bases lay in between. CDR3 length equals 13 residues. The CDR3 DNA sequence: TGTGCCAGCAGTTACATCCGGGGTTCCGAGCAGTACTTC. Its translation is CASSYIRGSEQYF.